This TCR beta chain was captured in a study of glioma-infiltrating T cells after dendritic cell vaccination. Study conclusions and caveats: TCR clonality showed no direct relationship with survival. The cohort had few patients with full blood and tumor sets.

Produced via immunoSEQ multiplex PCR; TCRdb's table is partial and in-frame only. The sample gives fewer than 30,000 clones, roughly 91% of which show up once; 2.5% to 3% is in the top ten. The time point here: after dendritic cell vaccination, including at tumor progression/relapse. On this clone: Its specificity is unknown.

The sequenced sample was blood, obtained after dendritic cell vaccination. The source is a human donor with glioblastoma.

The CDR3 sequence: CASRRDSSYNEQFF. CDR3 coding DNA: TGTGCCAGCAGGAGGGATAGCTCCTACAATGAGCAGTTCTTC. This sequence joins TRBV6-5 and TRBJ2-1; D may be TRBD2 (5 bases). The ends were cut back, 6 bases at V and 0 bases at J, with 9 bases in the middle. Germline CDR1 and CDR2: MNHEY and SVGAGI. This CDR3 has 14 residues.